The present T cell receptor beta chain was sequenced within a study of technical replicates of blood from a few donors. V lost 5 bases and J lost 3; bases outside the gene matches: 6. Germline CDR1 is PRHDT and CDR2 is FYEKMQ (reference sequence). CDR3 length: 15 residues. Measured with immunoSEQ multiplex PCR; TCRdb has only the in-frame clones, and not every one. The data show about 93,000 clones, 95% seen once. The receptor comes from a human donor in good health. This chain joins TRBV13 and TRBJ2-1; 8 nucleotides agree with TRBD1. The sequenced sample consisted of T cells isolated from PBMCs. CDR3 nucleotide sequence: TGTGCCAGCAGCCCACGGGACAGGAACTACAATGAGCAGTTCTTC. As protein: CASSPRDRNYNEQFF.